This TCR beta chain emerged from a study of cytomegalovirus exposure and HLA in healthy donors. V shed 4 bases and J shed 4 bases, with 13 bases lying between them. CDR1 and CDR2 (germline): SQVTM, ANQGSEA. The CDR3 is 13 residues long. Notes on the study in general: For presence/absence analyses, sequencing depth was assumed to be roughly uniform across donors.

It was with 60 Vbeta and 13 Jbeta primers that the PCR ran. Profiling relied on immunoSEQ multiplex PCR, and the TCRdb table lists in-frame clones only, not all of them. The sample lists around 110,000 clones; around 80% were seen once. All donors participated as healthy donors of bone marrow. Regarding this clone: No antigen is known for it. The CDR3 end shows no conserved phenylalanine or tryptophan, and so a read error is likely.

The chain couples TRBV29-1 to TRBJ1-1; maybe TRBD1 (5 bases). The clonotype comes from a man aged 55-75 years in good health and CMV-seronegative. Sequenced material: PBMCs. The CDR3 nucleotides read TGCAGCGTTGCCGGGGGGAAGAGCACTGAAGCTTTCTTG. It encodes CSVAGGKSTEAFL.